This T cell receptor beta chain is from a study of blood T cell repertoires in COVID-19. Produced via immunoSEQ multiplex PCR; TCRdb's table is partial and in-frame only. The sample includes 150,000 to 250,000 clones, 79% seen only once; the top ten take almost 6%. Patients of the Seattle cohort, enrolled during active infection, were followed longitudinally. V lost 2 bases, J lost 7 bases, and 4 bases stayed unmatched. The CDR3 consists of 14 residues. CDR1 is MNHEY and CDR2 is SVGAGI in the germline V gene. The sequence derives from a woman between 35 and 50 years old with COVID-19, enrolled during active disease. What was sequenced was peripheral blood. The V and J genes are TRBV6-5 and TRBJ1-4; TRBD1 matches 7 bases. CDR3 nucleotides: TGTGCCAGCAGTTACGGGACAGAAGGTGAAAAACTGTTTTTT. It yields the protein CASSYGTEGEKLFF.